This T cell receptor (beta chain) was recovered during a study of neurological immune-mediated disorders. Time point here: longitudinal time-point 1 (baseline). Germline V gene data show CDR1 as DFQATT and CDR2 as SNEGSKA (reference sequence). The ends were cut back, 6 bases at V and 0 bases at J, with 11 bases in the middle. The CDR3 loop spans 13 amino acids. This clonotype was seen at least ten times. As for the cDNA, it was generated by 5'RACE with 10-nucleotide random UMIs. TCRdb processed the 5' RACE reads anew with MiXCR; each CDR3 protein has one entry. The sample contains tens of thousands of distinct CDR3 sequences, approximately 3% of which appear only once.

Sample: PBMCs. J is TRBJ1-2 and V is TRBV20-1, with a possible D match to TRBD1 (6 bases). The TCR comes from a woman in her sixties or seventies with multiple sclerosis. The CDR3 nucleotides read TGCAGTGCCGGGGGCCCGACTAACTATGGCTACACCTTC. It yields the protein CSAGGPTNYGYTF.